A selection of T cell receptor beta chains follows, all from one sample in a study of blood T cell repertoires in COVID-19. Produced via immunoSEQ multiplex PCR; TCRdb's table is partial and in-frame only. The repertoire has about 480,000 clones, approximately 88% of them found once; the top ten carry 1.5% to 2%. Sample: PBMCs or T cells enriched from blood (not recorded which). These receptors were collected from a woman aged 40 to 50 who had recovered from COVID-19. The CDR3 runs from the conserved cysteine through the conserved F or W. The D gene is left open where the match is weak. The size entry is marked missing in some rows and otherwise reads once, few, many or a size class.

J gene	CDR3 length	V gene	D gene	clone size	CDR3 protein	CDR3 DNA
TRBJ2-1	16	TRBV25-1	NA	NA	CASSEGRGLIFYEQFF	TGTGCCAGCAGTGAAGGTCGGGGTTTAATTTTCTATGAGCAGTTCTTC
TRBJ2-1	16	TRBV15	NA	NA	CATSRDTLVVWNEQFF	TGTGCCACCAGCAGAGATACACTAGTGGTTTGGAATGAGCAGTTCTTC
TRBJ2-7	16	TRBV7-9	NA	NA	CASSSREGDEPYEQYF	TGTGCCAGCAGCTCCCGAGAGGGGGACGAACCCTACGAGCAGTACTTC
TRBJ2-4	15	TRBV6-2/TRBV6-3	TRBD2	NA	CASSTGLAVTGIQYF	TGTGCCAGCAGTACTGGACTAGCGGTTACCGGGATCCAGTACTTC
TRBJ2-3	18	TRBV24-1	NA	once	CATSVGIGLREGTDTQYF	TGTGCCACCAGTGTTGGTATCGGTCTGCGGGAAGGCACAGATACGCAGTATTTT
TRBJ2-2	16	TRBV10-3	NA	NA	CAISASGPPETGELFF	TGTGCCATCAGTGCGAGCGGACCCCCGGAAACCGGGGAGCTGTTTTTT
TRBJ2-1	14	TRBV18	TRBD2	NA	CASPNRAGGDEQFF	TGTGCCAGCCCGAACAGGGCCGGGGGGGATGAGCAGTTCTTC
TRBJ2-1	18	TRBV5-1	NA	NA	CASSLTPVVLRSYNEQFF	TGCGCCAGCAGCTTGACTCCTGTAGTCCTCCGCTCCTACAATGAGCAGTTCTTC
TRBJ2-5	15	TRBV24-1	TRBD1	once	CATEWTGAEEGTQYF	TGTGCCACCGAGTGGACAGGGGCCGAAGAGGGGACCCAGTACTTC
TRBJ1-2	18	TRBV7-2	NA	NA	CASSLRVGTRDSFYGYTF	TGTGCCAGCAGCTTAAGGGTAGGGACACGAGACTCGTTCTATGGCTACACCTTC
TRBJ1-2	16	TRBV4-1	NA	NA	CASSQVTGIANYGYTF	TGCGCCAGCAGCCAAGTTACAGGGATAGCTAACTATGGCTACACCTTC
TRBJ1-2	17	TRBV19	NA	NA	CASSAYRESAFNYGYTF	TGTGCCAGTAGTGCCTACAGGGAATCGGCCTTTAACTATGGCTACACCTTC
TRBJ2-2	16	TRBV24-1	NA	NA	CATSDPDRYDTGELFF	TGTGCCACCAGTGACCCGGACAGATACGACACCGGGGAGCTGTTTTTT
TRBJ2-7	13	TRBV6-2/TRBV6-3	NA	NA	CASSLVASYEQYF	TGTGCCAGCAGTCTAGTAGCCTCCTACGAGCAGTACTTC
TRBJ1-2	15	TRBV4-2	NA	few	CASSQDPAGEYGYTF	TGTGCCAGCAGCCAAGACCCCGCCGGGGAGTACGGCTACACCTTC
TRBJ1-3	17	TRBV18	NA	NA	CASSPSGDRIKGNTIYF	TGTGCCAGCTCACCATCGGGGGACCGAATCAAAGGAAACACCATATATTTT
TRBJ1-2	13	TRBV5-1	NA	NA	CASSLANNYGYTF	TGCGCCAGCAGCTTGGCCAATAACTATGGCTACACCTTC
TRBJ1-6	13	TRBV7-8	NA	NA	CASSLGENSPLHF	TGTGCCAGCAGCTTGGGAGAGAATTCACCCCTCCACTTT
TRBJ2-1	16	TRBV18	TRBD1	NA	CASSPPSTGQGGEQFF	TGTGCCAGCTCACCACCGTCGACGGGACAGGGCGGTGAGCAGTTCTTC
TRBJ2-7	17	TRBV6-4	NA	NA	CASSAKSTSPGACEQYF	TGTGCCAGCAGTGCCAAAAGCACTAGTCCGGGAGCTTGCGAGCAGTACTTC
TRBJ1-1	15	TRBV19	NA	NA	CASSTPRGGTTEAFF	TGTGCCAGTAGTACCCCCAGGGGAGGGACCACTGAAGCTTTCTTT
TRBJ2-2	15	TRBV11-2	TRBD2	NA	CASSPSGRAVGELFF	TGTGCCAGCAGCCCCAGCGGGAGGGCCGTCGGGGAGCTGTTTTTT
TRBJ1-6	14	TRBV7-2	NA	NA	CASSLDRAYSPLHF	TGTGCCAGCAGCTTAGACAGGGCGTATTCACCCCTCCACTTT
TRBJ1-1	16	TRBV27	NA	NA	CASSPKGGAYGTEAFF	TGTGCCAGCAGTCCTAAGGGGGGGGCATATGGCACTGAAGCTTTCTTT
TRBJ2-7	11	TRBV5-1	NA	NA	CASSSTYEQYF	TGCGCCAGCAGCTCAACCTACGAGCAGTACTTC
TRBJ2-1	16	TRBV11-3	TRBD1	NA	CASSLGHQGAYNEQFF	TGTGCCAGCAGCTTAGGGCACCAGGGGGCCTACAATGAGCAGTTCTTC
TRBJ1-1	14	TRBV5-1	TRBD1	once	CASRDRVQDTEAFF	TGCGCCAGCAGGGACAGGGTTCAGGACACTGAAGCTTTCTTT
TRBJ1-6	16	TRBV18	NA	few	CASSPQPTVSDSPLHF	TGTGCCAGCTCACCCCAACCAACGGTTTCGGATTCACCCCTCCACTTT
TRBJ2-7	15	TRBV4-3	NA	few	CASSQEGLSSGEQYF	TGCGCCAGCAGCCAGGAGGGACTTTCCTCAGGCGAGCAGTACTTC
TRBJ2-4	15	TRBV7-6	TRBD2	NA	CASSPTSGDANIQYF	TGTGCCAGCAGCCCCACTAGCGGAGACGCGAACATTCAGTACTTC
TRBJ1-2	13	TRBV30	NA	NA	CAWSGESLYGYTF	TGTGCCTGGTCAGGGGAGAGTCTCTATGGCTACACCTTC
TRBJ2-2	15	TRBV29-1	TRBD1	NA	CSVSGGQGITGELFF	TGCAGCGTCTCGGGGGGACAGGGGATCACCGGGGAGCTGTTTTTT
TRBJ2-7	15	TRBV5-4	TRBD2	NA	CASSPGLAGVYEQYF	TGTGCCAGCAGCCCCGGACTAGCGGGAGTGTACGAGCAGTACTTC
TRBJ2-1	16	TRBV9	TRBD2	NA	CASSEPLAGGPNEQFF	TGTGCCAGCAGCGAACCTCTAGCGGGAGGTCCCAATGAGCAGTTCTTC
TRBJ2-3	15	TRBV24-1	TRBD2	NA	CATSDSGRGTDTQYF	TGTGCCACCAGTGATAGCGGGAGGGGAACAGATACGCAGTATTTT
TRBJ1-6	15	TRBV6-5	NA	NA	CASSWGRDINSPLHF	TGTGCCAGCAGCTGGGGCCGCGACATTAATTCACCCCTCCACTTT
TRBJ2-5	15	TRBV6-1	NA	NA	CASSEGLQVRGTQYF	TGTGCCAGCAGTGAAGGTTTACAGGTGCGGGGAACCCAGTACTTC
TRBJ2-3	17	TRBV24-1	TRBD1	NA	CATSEPDGTASTDTQYF	TGTGCCACCAGTGAACCTGACGGGACAGCCAGCACAGATACGCAGTATTTT
TRBJ2-2	18	TRBV28	TRBD1	once	CASRRDRLRLRNTGELFF	TGTGCCAGCAGGAGGGACAGGCTTAGGTTGAGGAACACCGGGGAGCTGTTTTTT
TRBJ2-1	14	TRBV11-2	TRBD2	NA	CASSSLARYNEQFF	TGTGCCAGCAGCTCACTAGCGCGGTACAATGAGCAGTTCTTC
TRBJ2-4	12	TRBV28	NA	NA	CASTGETNIQYF	TGTGCCAGCACCGGGGAGACGAACATTCAGTACTTC
TRBJ2-4	14	TRBV5-1	TRBD2	NA	CASSFIAGGNIQYF	TGCGCCAGCAGCTTTATAGCCGGGGGGAACATTCAGTACTTC
TRBJ1-2	13	TRBV12-3/TRBV12-4	NA	NA	CASSLEKSTGYTF	TGTGCCAGCAGTTTAGAGAAGTCTACTGGCTACACCTTC
TRBJ1-1	14	TRBV6-5	NA	once	CASSFRIMNTEAFF	TGTGCCAGCAGTTTCAGGATTATGAACACTGAAGCTTTCTTT
TRBJ2-7	16	TRBV5-4	TRBD2	once	CASSLVGTSGTLEQYF	TGTGCCAGCAGCTTAGTGGGGACTAGCGGGACCCTAGAGCAGTACTTC
TRBJ1-3	15	TRBV19	TRBD1	NA	CASRQQGAAGNTIYF	TGTGCCAGTAGGCAACAGGGGGCTGCGGGAAACACCATATATTTT
TRBJ2-2	15	TRBV7-9	TRBD1	NA	CASSLATGATGELFF	TGTGCCAGCAGCTTAGCGACAGGGGCCACCGGGGAGCTGTTTTTT
TRBJ2-7	15	TRBV14	TRBD2	NA	CASSQDASGTTEQYF	TGTGCCAGCAGCCAAGATGCCAGCGGGACTACAGAGCAGTACTTC
TRBJ1-1	15	TRBV4-1	NA	NA	CASSQGGGLDTEAFF	TGCGCCAGCAGCCAAGGGGGGGGTTTGGACACTGAAGCTTTCTTT
TRBJ1-1	17	TRBV6-2/TRBV6-3	NA	NA	CASSFGGGMKRNTEAFF	TGTGCCAGCAGTTTTGGGGGCGGAATGAAAAGGAACACTGAAGCTTTCTTT
TRBJ2-1	17	TRBV7-2	NA	NA	CASSHPLRESSYNEQFF	TGTGCCAGCAGCCACCCCCTGCGAGAAAGCTCCTACAATGAGCAGTTCTTC
TRBJ2-6	16	TRBV5-1	TRBD1	NA	CASTRGRSSGANVLTF	TGCGCCAGCACAAGGGGGCGGAGCTCTGGGGCCAACGTCCTGACTTTC
TRBJ2-1	11	TRBV5-1	TRBD2	NA	CASAGVNEQFF	TGCGCCAGCGCGGGGGTCAATGAGCAGTTCTTC
TRBJ2-3	15	TRBV19	TRBD2	once	CASRRLAGGPDTQYF	TGTGCCAGTCGGCGACTAGCGGGAGGCCCAGATACGCAGTATTTT